The 30 T cell receptor beta chains below all came from one sample that was sequenced in a study of blood T cell repertoires in COVID-19. The table came from immunoSEQ multiplex PCR; TCRdb's copy has only in-frame clones and leaves some out. The repertoire has under 200,000 clones, approximately 80% of them found once; the top ten carry approximately 3%. The sequenced sample consisted of PBMCs or T cells enriched from blood (not recorded which). The receptors were sampled from a woman in her sixties who had recovered from COVID-19.

This clone was seen only once. This chain links TRBV12-5 with TRBJ2-3; tentative D call: TRBD2 (6 bases). The CDR3 spans 15 residues. Trimming stripped 5 bases from V and 3 bases from J, with 15 bases between. Looked up from germline, CDR1 is LGHNT and CDR2 is FRNRAP. The CDR3 region has the DNA TGTGCTAGTGGTCTCGGGGAGGTGGGGACAGATACGCAGTATTTT. It codes for CASGLGEVGTDTQYF.

CDR3 protein: CASLDRSYSNQPQHF. CDR3 coding DNA: TGTGCCAGTCTCGACAGGTCCTATAGCAATCAGCCCCAGCATTTT. This chain links TRBV19 with TRBJ1-5, with D maybe TRBD1 (6 bases). Germline V gene data show CDR1 as LNHDA and CDR2 as SQIVND (reference sequence). The CDR3 spans 15 residues. V lost 8 bases and J lost 0, with 14 bases in between.

The chain employs TRBV11-1 and TRBJ1-1, with 7 positions matching TRBD1. Germline CDR1 is SGHAT and CDR2 is FQDESV (reference sequence). V gave up 1 base and J gave up 8 bases; unmatched junction bases: 7. CDR3 length: 14 residues. CDR3 DNA: TGTGCCAGCAGCTTAGAGGCGACAGGGTACGAAGCTTTCTTT. Encoded protein: CASSLEATGYEAFF. Full variable domain (missing parts from reference TRBV11-1 and TRBJ1-1): EAEVAQSPRYKITEKSQAVAFWCDPISGHATLYWYRQILGQGPELLVQFQDESVVDDSQLPKDRFSAERLKGVDSTLKIQPAELGDSAMYLCASSLEATGYEAFFGQGTRLTVV.

This chain links TRBV30 with TRBJ2-2, with D tentatively TRBD1 (6 bases). Deletions cut 0 bases from V and 4 bases from J, with 6 bases between. The CDR3 spans 13 residues. Germline V lookup: CDR1 GTSNPN, CDR2 SVGIG (reference sequence). The CDR3 sequence is CAWSVGGTGELFF. CDR3 bases: TGTGCCTGGAGTGTAGGGGGCACCGGGGAGCTGTTTTTT.

The chain links TRBV29-1 to TRBJ2-3; D possibly corresponds to TRBD2 (5 bases). The germline CDR1 and CDR2 sequences are SQVTM and ANQGSEA. Trimming took off 3 bases at V and 4 bases at J, with 11 bases between the two ends. CDR3 length: 13 residues. The CDR3 DNA sequence: TGCAGCGTTGAGGGGAGACGGGCAGATACGCAGTATTTT. Its protein is CSVEGRRADTQYF.

This chain connects TRBV5-6 to TRBJ2-1; TRBD2 matches 8 bases. CDR1 and CDR2 from the germline V gene are SGHDT and YYEEEE. This CDR3 has 16 residues. V shed 4 bases and J 4 bases; nucleotides not matched to a gene: 10. Here the CDR3 reads CASSPQPGLGYNEQFF. In DNA, the CDR3 is TGTGCCAGCAGCCCTCAACCGGGACTAGGGTACAATGAGCAGTTCTTC.

The chain combines TRBV4-2 with TRBJ2-5, with D unclear. The V end was cut by 0 bases, the J end by 4 bases, with 6 bases between. The CDR3 consists of 13 residues. Germline values: CDR1 LGHNA, CDR2 YNFKEQ. CDR3 sequence reads: CASSQDLRETQYF. The DNA of the CDR3 is TGTGCCAGCAGCCAAGATCTTAGAGAGACCCAGTACTTC.

The chain uses TRBV7-9 and TRBJ2-1, with 8 positions matching TRBD1. V lost 5 bases, J lost 3 bases, and 3 bases stayed unmatched. This CDR3 contains 14 residues. Germline CDR1 is SEHNR and CDR2 is FQNEAQ (reference sequence). CDR3 DNA sequence: TGTGCCAGCAGCCCTGGACAGGGCTACAATGAGCAGTTCTTC. This gives the protein CASSPGQGYNEQFF.

This clone was seen only a few times. The chain couples TRBV11-2 to TRBJ1-2, with TRBD1 identical over 8 bases. Germline trimming cut 1 base from V and 4 bases from J; bases unmatched to any gene: 2. Germline loops: CDR1 SGHAT, CDR2 FQNNGV. The CDR3 sequence is 14 residues long. The CDR3 reads CASSLVDRGYGYTF. CDR3 DNA sequence: TGTGCCAGCAGCTTAGTTGACAGGGGCTATGGCTACACCTTC.

The chain joins TRBV2 to TRBJ1-5, with TRBD1 matching 9 bases. The CDR3 covers 17 residues. CDR1 and CDR2 from the germline V gene are SNHLY and FYNNEI. The ends lost 8 bases at V and 1 base at J; junction bases unmatched: 12. CDR3 sequence: CASGRDREQKSNQPQHF. CDR3 in DNA: TGTGCCAGCGGCCGGGACAGGGAACAAAAAAGCAATCAGCCCCAGCATTTT.

The rearrangement uses TRBV24-1 and TRBJ1-4; D remains unclear. The germline gives CDR1 KGHDR, CDR2 SFDVKD. There are 16 residues in the CDR3. V was shortened by 0 bases and J by 0 bases, with 7 bases between the two germline ends. The CDR3 is CATSDLWEATNEKLFF. CDR3 DNA sequence: TGTGCCACCAGTGATTTGTGGGAGGCAACTAATGAAAAACTGTTTTTT.

This chain links TRBV6-5 with TRBJ1-4; D unresolved. The ends were cut back, 0 bases at V and 7 bases at J, with 9 bases in the middle. CDR3 length equals 14 residues. The germline V gene has CDR1 MNHEY and CDR2 SVGAGI. The CDR3 DNA follows: TGTGCCAGCAGTTACTCCGGGGATTCTGAAAAACTGTTTTTT. Amino acids: CASSYSGDSEKLFF.

The chain uses TRBV10-1 and TRBJ2-3; TRBD2 might be the D (7 bases). The V gene lost 8 bases and the J gene lost 2 bases, with 14 bases spanning the gap. Germline CDR1 reads WNHNN; CDR2 reads SYGVQD (reference sequence). CDR3 length equals 14 residues. CDR3 in amino acids: CASSTGGNTDTQYF. For the CDR3, the DNA is TGCGCCAGCTCTACGGGGGGCAACACAGATACGCAGTATTTT.

This clone was seen once. V is TRBV4-1 and J is TRBJ1-1; TRBD1 matches at 8 bases. J gave up 4 bases and V 8 bases, and 6 bases lay outside the gene matches. In germline, CDR1 is MGHRA, CDR2 YSYEKL. The length of the CDR3 is 13 residues. The chain's CDR3 is CASVGQGATEAFF. In DNA form, the CDR3 reads TGCGCCAGCGTCGGACAGGGAGCCACTGAAGCTTTCTTT.

The chain uses TRBV5-6 and TRBJ2-1, with D possibly being TRBD2 (7 bases). The V end was cut by 4 bases, the J end by 9 bases, with 17 bases between. The germline gives CDR1 SGHDT, CDR2 YYEEEE. This CDR3 comprises 14 residues. The CDR3, as DNA: TGTGCCAGCAGCCCCCCTGCGGGGGCCAGTGAGCAGTTCTTC. It codes for CASSPPAGASEQFF.

This clone was recorded a few times. This chain uses TRBV4-1 with TRBJ2-1; 10 nucleotides agree with TRBD1. Looked up from germline, CDR1 is MGHRA and CDR2 is YSYEKL. CDR3 length: 15 amino acids. V gave up 3 bases and J gave up 8 bases; unmatched junction bases: 7. Here the CDR3 DNA reads TGCGCCAGCAGCCAGGGGACAGGGGCTTGGGATGAGCAGTTCTTC. It yields the protein CASSQGTGAWDEQFF.

The chain recombines TRBV10-2 with TRBJ1-3; D is unresolved. V was shortened by 6 bases and J by 0 bases, with 18 bases between the two germline ends. The germline CDR1 and CDR2 sequences are WSHSY and SAAADI. This CDR3 spans 17 amino acids. This CDR3 is CASSLSYWPNSGNTIYF. The CDR3 DNA reads as TGCGCCAGCAGCCTCTCTTATTGGCCCAACTCTGGAAACACCATATATTTT.

This chain connects TRBV30 to TRBJ1-1; 7 positions match TRBD1. The CDR3 is made up of 12 amino acids. Germline CDR1 is GTSNPN and CDR2 is SVGIG (reference sequence). With 5 bases clipped from V and 5 bases from J, the junction kept 5 bases outside the gene matches. CDR3 protein: CAWQHRGTEAFF. CDR3 DNA: TGTGCCTGGCAACACAGGGGTACTGAAGCTTTCTTT.

The chain has TRBV29-1 and TRBJ2-3; D might be TRBD2 (6 bases). The CDR3 runs 12 residues. V lost 1 base and J lost 14, with 16 bases in between. CDR1 and CDR2 (germline): SQVTM, ANQGSEA. This chain's CDR3 is CSVEGRGTRPYF. DNA of the CDR3: TGCAGCGTTGAAGGGCGGGGCACTCGCCCGTATTTT.

The chain has TRBV6-5 and TRBJ2-7, with D possibly being TRBD2 (7 bases). With 7 bases removed from V and 7 bases from J, the gap between germline ends came to 23 bases. Germline assignment: CDR1 MNHEY and CDR2 SVGAGI. This CDR3 region has 15 residues. In nucleotides, the CDR3 is TGTGCCAGCAAATATCGGGGGGCCACCCACTATGAGCAGTACTTC. This codes for CASKYRGATHYEQYF.

This chain uses TRBV27 with TRBJ2-5; D is perhaps TRBD1 (6 bases). V dropped 8 bases and J dropped 4 bases, with 11 bases sitting between them. Germline CDR1 is MNHEY and CDR2 is SMNVEV (reference sequence). The CDR3 loop spans 12 amino acids. The CDR3 bases are TGTGCCAGCGGCTGGACAGTAGAGACCCAGTACTTC. Translating it yields CASGWTVETQYF.

The V call is TRBV6-4, the J call TRBJ1-5; D ambiguous. The V gene lost 2 bases and the J gene lost 5 bases, with 7 bases spanning the gap. Germline V gene sequence: CDR1 MRHNA, CDR2 SNTAGT. The CDR3 has 13 amino acids. In DNA form, the CDR3 reads TGTGCCAGCAGTGACCCACGGTATCAGCCCCAGCATTTT. As protein: CASSDPRYQPQHF.

V gene TRBV30 combines with J gene TRBJ2-5, with a possible D match to TRBD2 (5 bases). Trimming took off 1 base at V and 5 bases at J, with 14 bases between the two ends. This CDR3 is built from 14 residues. Germline assignment: CDR1 GTSNPN and CDR2 SVGIG (reference sequence). CDR3 amino acids: CAWSAGRGEETQYF. In nucleotides, the CDR3 is TGTGCCTGGAGTGCCGGACGGGGTGAGGAGACCCAGTACTTC.

This chain uses TRBV5-5 with TRBJ2-3; TRBD2 aligns across 13 bases. Germline CDR1 SGHKS, CDR2 YYEKEE (reference sequence). Losses at the gene ends were 3 bases for V and 1 base for J; bases not matched to a gene: 8. The CDR3 is 18 amino acids. DNA for the CDR3: TGTGCCAGCAGCTCCCTAACCGGGACTAGCGGGGGCACAGATACGCAGTATTTT. Protein product: CASSSLTGTSGGTDTQYF.

This chain uses TRBV6-1 with TRBJ2-7, with a tentative D call TRBD1 (6 bases). The CDR3 has 18 amino acids. Per germline, CDR1 MNHNS and CDR2 SASEGT. Trimming took off 0 bases at V and 2 bases at J, with 20 bases between the two ends. CDR3 in DNA: TGTGCCAGCAGTGAAGCGCTCCGGGACACAAGTACAGCCTACGAGCAGTACTTC. It codes for CASSEALRDTSTAYEQYF.

The V gene is TRBV2, the J gene TRBJ1-5; 11 bases are a match to TRBD1. The CDR3 length is 18 residues. V trimming: 5 bases; J trimming: 4 bases; junction bases outside the gene matches: 13. CDR1 is SNHLY and CDR2 is FYNNEI in the germline V gene. The CDR3 loop is CASSKFSDRGLLNQPQHF. In DNA, the CDR3 is TGTGCCAGCAGTAAATTTTCGGACAGGGGGCTTCTTAATCAGCCCCAGCATTTT.

The rearrangement uses TRBV5-5 and TRBJ1-2; 9 nucleotides align to TRBD1. CDR1 is SGHKS, CDR2 YYEKEE, per germline (reference sequence). V lost 5 bases to trimming and J lost 7 bases; unmatched junction nucleotides: 9. The CDR3 is 14 amino acids. The CDR3 DNA is TGTGCCAGCAGGAATCCGGGACAGGGTGGTGGCTACACCTTC. It codes for CASRNPGQGGGYTF.

The chain links TRBV19 to TRBJ1-1; D is possibly TRBD1 (5 bases). Per the germline V gene, CDR1 is LNHDA and CDR2 is SQIVND (reference sequence). Trimming took 5 bases from V and 1 from J, leaving 14 bases between them. The CDR3 is 15 residues long. CDR3 protein: CASSLRPTGNTEAFF. The CDR3 DNA reads as TGTGCCAGTAGTCTCCGTCCAACAGGGAACACTGAAGCTTTCTTT.

The J gene is TRBJ1-2, the V gene TRBV4-1, with 7 positions matching TRBD1. V shed 0 bases, J shed 8 bases, and the junction held 6 bases outside the gene matches. CDR1 is MGHRA, CDR2 YSYEKL, per germline. The length of the CDR3 is 14 residues. The CDR3 DNA is TGCGCCAGCAGCCAAGATCAGGGGGTGCCGGGCTACACCTTC. Translating gives CASSQDQGVPGYTF.

The rearrangement links TRBV2 to TRBJ1-5, with D perhaps matching TRBD1 (5 bases). Germline values: CDR1 SNHLY, CDR2 FYNNEI. CDR3 size: 14 residues. The ends were cut back, 4 bases at V and 4 bases at J, with 11 bases in the middle. The CDR3 is CASSGIGVNQPQHF. CDR3 DNA sequence: TGTGCCAGCAGTGGGATAGGGGTTAATCAGCCCCAGCATTTT.